The 17 T cell receptor beta chains given below trace back to one sample, sequenced in a study of regulatory and conventional T cells in RAG deficiency. Libraries were prepared by immunoSEQ multiplex PCR; TCRdb keeps only in-frame clonotypes and omits some of them. The table includes around 400 clones, less than 55% detected once. The sample was CD8+ T cells sorted from blood. The receptor set was obtained from a human donor with RAG deficiency presenting as severe combined immunodeficiency.

Within the sample, this clone is medium-sized. This chain connects TRBV27 to TRBJ1-2, with D unclear. Germline lookup yields CDR1 MNHEY and CDR2 SMNVEV (reference sequence). CDR3 length: 11 residues. V was cut by 8 bases and J by 5 bases, with 9 bases left in between. DNA for the CDR3: TGTGCCAGCCCAGAAAAATATGGCTACACCTTC. This translates into CASPEKYGYTF.

The chain joins TRBV9 to TRBJ2-1; D is unresolved. This CDR3 has 11 amino acids. CDR1 is SGDLS and CDR2 is YYNGEE in the germline V gene. With 3 bases removed from V and 10 bases from J, the gap between germline ends came to 8 bases. CDR3 in DNA: TGTGCCAGCAGCGCCCAACTGGAGCAGTTCTTC. It encodes CASSAQLEQFF.

This clone was counted only a few times. The CDR3 loop is CASSLPLYNEQFF. CDR3 DNA sequence: TGTGCCAGCAGCTTACCCCTCTACAATGAGCAGTTCTTC. The J gene is TRBJ2-1, the V gene TRBV7-2; D unclear. Germline V gene data show CDR1 as SGHTA and CDR2 as FQGNSA. Trimming stripped 2 bases from V and 3 bases from J, with 5 bases between. The CDR3 covers 13 residues. The complete variable domain, with remaining parts taken from reference TRBV7-2 and TRBJ2-1, reads GAGVSQSPSNKVTEKGKDVELRCDPISGHTALYWYRQSLGQGLEFLIYFQGNSAPDKSGLPSDRFSAERTGGSVSTLTIQRTQQEDSAVYLCASSLPLYNEQFFGPGTRLTVL.

J is TRBJ2-7 and V is TRBV10-2; D is unresolved. The CDR3 loop spans 10 amino acids. V dropped 6 bases and J dropped 2 bases, with 2 bases sitting between them. Germline CDR1 reads WSHSY; CDR2 reads SAAADI. The CDR3 loop reads CASRAYEQYF. The CDR3 DNA sequence: TGCGCCAGCAGGGCCTACGAGCAGTACTTC.

In this sample, this clone is large. V gene TRBV30 combines with J gene TRBJ2-7, with D unclear. V lost 5 bases and J 3 bases, leaving 5 bases between the germline ends. The germline V gene has CDR1 GTSNPN and CDR2 SVGIG (reference sequence). This CDR3 spans 10 amino acids. CDR3 DNA sequence: TGTGCCTGGGGATACTACGAGCAGTACTTC. Its protein product is CAWGYYEQYF.

This clone turned up a few times. The rearrangement links TRBV27 to TRBJ1-1; no definite D call. The germline V and J ends were trimmed by 5 bases and 0 bases, with 4 bases remaining between them. The germline CDR1 and CDR2 sequences are MNHEY and SMNVEV (reference sequence). The CDR3 runs to 12 residues. The CDR3 spells CASSTMNTEAFF. The CDR3, as DNA: TGTGCCAGCAGTACCATGAACACTGAAGCTTTCTTT.

The CDR3 is CASSGDQNTEAFF. The CDR3, as DNA: TGTGCCAGCAGCGGTGACCAGAACACTGAAGCTTTCTTT. This chain connects TRBV9 to TRBJ1-1; D is undetermined. The CDR3 is 13 residues long. CDR1 SGDLS and CDR2 YYNGEE come from the germline V gene. Trimming removed 3 bases from V and 1 base from J, with 7 bases in between.

Sample share makes this clone hyperexpanded. This sequence joins TRBV7-6 and TRBJ2-5; D is uncertain. The CDR3 has 10 residues. Germline V gene sequence: CDR1 SGHVS, CDR2 FNYEAQ. V gave up 1 base and J gave up 6 bases, with 0 bases separating them. This CDR3 is CASSLETQYF. The CDR3 nucleotides read TGTGCCAGCAGCTTAGAGACCCAGTACTTC.

In its sample, this clone is large. This chain connects TRBV11-2 to TRBJ1-2; TRBD1 aligns across 7 bases. The CDR3 sequence is 15 residues long. Per the germline V gene, CDR1 is SGHAT and CDR2 is FQNNGV. Trimming took 7 bases from V and 5 from J; bases not matched to a gene: 13. Written as DNA, the CDR3 is TGTGCCAGCAATAAACTCAAGGGACAGTCGTATGGCTACACCTTC. Its translation is CASNKLKGQSYGYTF.

The CDR3 nucleotides are TGTGCCAGCAGTTCCCTCCATAGCAATCAGCCCCAGCATTTT. It is translated as CASSSLHSNQPQHF. The chain combines TRBV27 with TRBJ1-5; D remains unclear. Trimming removed 4 bases from V and 0 bases from J, with 7 bases in between. Germline CDR1 MNHEY, CDR2 SMNVEV (reference sequence). CDR3 length: 14 residues.

The count of this clone is one. The chain recombines TRBV12-2 with TRBJ1-2. TRBV12-2 is a known pseudogene. This CDR3 contains 16 residues. DNA of the CDR3: TGTGCAAGTCGCAGCTATGCTCCACGAAAGACCTATGGCTACACCTTC. The encoded protein is CASRSYAPRKTYGYTF.

This clone is large in the sample. The rearrangement joins TRBV19 to TRBJ2-7; no clear D gene. CDR1 is LNHDA and CDR2 is SQIVND in the germline V gene (reference sequence). The CDR3 length is 11 residues. V shed 5 bases and J shed 0 bases, with 2 bases lying between them. The CDR3 bases are TGTGCCAGTAGTGCCTCCTACGAGCAGTACTTC. The encoded protein is CASSASYEQYF.

This clone is hyperexpanded within its sample. This CDR3 reads CAGVFRDGAYEQYF. For the CDR3, the DNA is TGTGCCGGCGTATTCCGGGACGGAGCCTACGAGCAGTACTTC. The chain has TRBV2 and TRBJ2-7; the D call may be TRBD1 or TRBD2 (5 bases each). Germline V lookup: CDR1 SNHLY, CDR2 FYNNEI. Deletions cut 11 bases from V and 2 bases from J, with 19 bases between. The CDR3 has 14 amino acids.

This clone is categorized as hyperexpanded. The CDR3 DNA sequence: TGTGCCAGCAGCCCGGGGCGTGAAGCTTTCTTT. Translating it yields CASSPGREAFF. The chain couples TRBV27 to TRBJ1-1; a weak D match, TRBD1 (5 bases). V shed 6 bases and J shed 7 bases, with 9 bases lying between them. Germline V gene sequence: CDR1 MNHEY, CDR2 SMNVEV (reference sequence). The CDR3 contains 11 residues.

The chain is built from TRBV4-2 and TRBJ2-5, with no clear D. V was clipped by 0 bases and J by 5 bases, with 13 bases between them. This CDR3 contains 15 residues. Germline V gene sequence: CDR1 LGHNA, CDR2 YNFKEQ. CDR3 region: CASSQDIPVWETQYF. The DNA for the CDR3 is TGTGCCAGCAGCCAAGATATTCCGGTCTGGGAGACCCAGTACTTC.

A single count supports this clone. The chain employs TRBV10-2 and TRBJ1-4; D not resolved. The germline CDR1 and CDR2 sequences are WSHSY and SAAADI. The CDR3 contains 10 residues. Trimming took off 7 bases at V and 7 bases at J, with 4 bases between the two ends. The CDR3 is CASIGEKLFF. The CDR3 coding sequence is TGCGCCAGCATAGGTGAAAAACTGTTTTTT.

J is TRBJ2-1 and V is TRBV7-3; D not resolved. V gave up 4 bases and J gave up 2 bases, with 3 bases separating them. Germline lookup yields CDR1 SGHTA and CDR2 FQGTGA. There are 12 residues in the CDR3. The DNA of the CDR3 is TGTGCCAGCAGCTCAACCTACAATGAGCAGTTCTTC. Protein product: CASSSTYNEQFF.